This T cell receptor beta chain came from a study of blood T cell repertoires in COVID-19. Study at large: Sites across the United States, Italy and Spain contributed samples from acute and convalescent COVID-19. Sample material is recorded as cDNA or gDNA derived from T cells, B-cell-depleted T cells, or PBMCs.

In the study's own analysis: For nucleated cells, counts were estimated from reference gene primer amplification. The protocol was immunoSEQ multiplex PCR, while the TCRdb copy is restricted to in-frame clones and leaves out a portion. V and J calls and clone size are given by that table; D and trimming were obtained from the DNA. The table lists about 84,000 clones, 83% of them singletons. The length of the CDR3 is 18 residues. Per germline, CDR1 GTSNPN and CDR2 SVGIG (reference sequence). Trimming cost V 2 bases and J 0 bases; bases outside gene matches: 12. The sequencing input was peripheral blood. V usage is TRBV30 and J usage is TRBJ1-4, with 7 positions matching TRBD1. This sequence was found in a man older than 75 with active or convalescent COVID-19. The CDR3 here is CAWSRDRQLTSTNEKLFF. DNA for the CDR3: TGTGCCTGGAGTAGGGACAGACAACTAACCTCAACTAATGAAAAACTGTTTTTT.